A single sample gave rise to the 5 T cell receptor beta chains below, sequenced in a study of T cells after yellow fever vaccination. TCRdb called the 5' RACE reads again in MiXCR, with one record for every CDR3 protein. Of around 320,000 distinct CDR3 sequences in the sample, approximately 8% are singletons; the top ten hold 3% to 3.5%. Sequencing used CD4+ T cells sorted from PBMCs, obtained 5 days after the yellow fever booster vaccination. These receptor sequences come from a man aged 18 to 29 who received the YFV17D yellow fever vaccine.

V is TRBV25-1 and J is TRBJ1-4; a possible D gene is TRBD1 (5 bases). The CDR3 length is 14 residues. Trimming removed 8 bases at V and 8 bases at J, with 18 bases between. CDR1 is MGHDK and CDR2 is SYGVNS in the germline V gene. CDR3 in amino acids: CASGETLRDEKLFF. The CDR3 DNA follows: TGTGCCAGCGGAGAGACGCTCAGGGACGAAAAACTGTTTTTT.

The table lists this clonotype with a few counts. The CDR3 region is CAWSGGGTDTQYF. The CDR3 DNA reads TGTGCCTGGAGTGGTGGGGGCACAGATACGCAGTATTTT. The chain links TRBV30 to TRBJ2-3, with unresolved D. Trimming took 1 base from V and 1 from J, leaving 6 bases between them. The CDR3 runs 13 residues. Germline V gives CDR1 GTSNPN, CDR2 SVGIG (reference sequence).

This sequence joins TRBV14 and TRBJ2-5, with TRBD2 as a possible D gene (6 bases). CDR1 SGHDN and CDR2 FVKESK come from the germline V gene. CDR3 length: 15 residues. V dropped 2 bases and J dropped 3 bases, with 13 bases sitting between them. Here the CDR3 DNA reads TGTGCCAGCAGCCAAATTGGGTCGGGGGAAGAGACCCAGTACTTC. Amino acids: CASSQIGSGEETQYF.

The V gene is TRBV7-2, the J gene TRBJ1-2; TRBD1 matches 7 bases. This CDR3 comprises 15 residues. CDR1 is SGHTA, CDR2 FQGNSA, per germline. V trimming: 3 bases; J trimming: 5 bases; junction bases outside the gene matches: 9. The CDR3 sequence is CASSFTSGTEYGYTF. The DNA for the CDR3 is TGTGCCAGCAGCTTCACTTCCGGGACAGAGTATGGCTACACCTTC.

This clonotype occurred many times. This chain connects TRBV7-6 to TRBJ2-3, with D maybe TRBD1 (5 bases). The CDR3 runs 13 residues. In germline, CDR1 is SGHVS, CDR2 FNYEAQ. V was cut by 3 bases and J by 5 bases, with 9 bases left in between. CDR3 loop: CASSFGALDTQYF. In DNA form, the CDR3 reads TGTGCCAGCAGCTTTGGGGCTCTAGATACGCAGTATTTT.